Following are 17 T cell receptor beta chains from one sample sequenced in a study of control samples from healthy donors and cancer patients. Repertoires were generated with immunoSEQ multiplex PCR, while TCRdb's copy carries only in-frame clones and drops some. The sample comprises 93,000 or so clones, around 88% of which are singletons, and 15% to 20% rests with the top ten. Sequencing was carried out using PBMCs. The receptors come from a man aged 55 to 70 with lung cancer.

The chain employs TRBV10-2 and TRBJ2-1; 14 nucleotides match TRBD2. Per the germline V gene, CDR1 is WSHSY and CDR2 is SAAADI. J lost 4 bases, V lost 4 bases, and 3 bases had no gene match. CDR3 size: 16 residues. CDR3 sequence: CASSATSGGGYNEQFF. The CDR3, as DNA: TGCGCCAGCAGTGCGACTAGCGGGGGGGGATACAATGAGCAGTTCTTC.

This sequence joins TRBV24-1 and TRBJ1-2; D might be TRBD1 (5 bases). The CDR3 spans 15 residues. V dropped 4 bases and J dropped 4 bases, with 15 bases sitting between them. CDR1 is KGHDR and CDR2 is SFDVKD in the germline V gene. CDR3 in amino acids: CATSDAVGGVYGYTF. CDR3 sequence (DNA): TGTGCCACCAGTGACGCCGTGGGGGGTGTCTATGGCTACACCTTC.

The V call is TRBV3-1 (or the pseudogene TRBV3-2), the J call TRBJ1-2, with D possibly TRBD1 on 6 matching bases. Germline assignment: CDR1 LGHDT and CDR2 YNNKEL (reference sequence). The V end was cut by 3 bases, the J end by 4 bases, with 12 bases between. The CDR3 covers 14 residues. CDR3 in amino acids: CASSHQDSFYGYTF. The CDR3 nucleotides are TGTGCCAGCAGCCACCAGGACAGTTTCTATGGCTACACCTTC.

The chain is built from TRBV10-3 and TRBJ1-2; TRBD1 might be the D (6 bases). The CDR3 totals 14 residues. Per germline, CDR1 ENHRY and CDR2 SYGVKD. Trimming removed 10 bases at V and 3 bases at J, with 18 bases between. CDR3 sequence: CATRPPDRHYGYTF. CDR3 nucleotides: TGTGCCACTCGGCCCCCCGACAGGCACTATGGCTACACCTTC.

The gene calls are TRBV24-1 and TRBJ2-6; D unresolved. CDR1 is KGHDR, CDR2 SFDVKD, per germline. Trimming took off 1 base at V and 0 bases at J, with 15 bases between the two ends. CDR3 length: 19 residues. The CDR3 here is CATSDFLGGRNSGANVLTF. DNA for the CDR3: TGTGCCACCAGTGATTTTTTAGGCGGCAGAAACTCTGGGGCCAACGTCCTGACTTTC.

The chain is built from TRBV5-1 and TRBJ2-3; TRBD2 aligns across 10 bases. The CDR3 is made up of 17 amino acids. After removal of 0 bases from V and 6 bases from J, the junction contained 10 bases not matched to a gene. Germline lookup yields CDR1 SGHRS and CDR2 YFSETQ. The CDR3 spells CASSLAALAGGHDTQYF. The CDR3 DNA reads TGCGCCAGCAGCTTGGCCGCATTAGCGGGGGGCCATGATACGCAGTATTTT.

CDR3 bases: TGTGCCAGCAGCTCGACAGTGTTCAATGAGCAGTTCTTC. Translation: CASSSTVFNEQFF. This chain links TRBV7-8 with TRBJ2-1, with a weak D call TRBD1 (5 bases). Germline CDR1 SGHVS, CDR2 FQNEAQ. Deletions cut 4 bases from V and 6 bases from J, with 10 bases between. CDR3 length: 13 amino acids.

The chain recombines TRBV5-1 with TRBJ2-7; D not resolved. The V end was cut by 5 bases, the J end by 3 bases, with 12 bases between. Germline V gives CDR1 SGHRS, CDR2 YFSETQ. This CDR3 is 13 amino acids long. CDR3: CASSPDGYYEQYV. CDR3 DNA sequence: TGCGCCAGCAGTCCCGACGGTTACTACGAGCAGTACGTC.

The CDR3 spells CASSYSDGIYNEQFF. In DNA form, the CDR3 reads TGTGCCAGCAGTTACTCGGATGGCATCTACAATGAGCAGTTCTTC. This chain links TRBV6-5 with TRBJ2-1; D unclear. Germline-derived CDR1 and CDR2 are MNHEY and SVGAGI. The CDR3 is made up of 15 amino acids. Trimming took off 0 bases at V and 3 bases at J, with 9 bases between the two ends.

The chain recombines TRBV5-1 with TRBJ1-4; TRBD1 aligns across 8 bases. The CDR3 spans 14 residues. Germline V CDR1 and CDR2: SGHRS, YFSETQ. Trimming took 4 bases from V and 8 from J; bases not matched to a gene: 7. Here the CDR3 reads CASSTGGLDEKLFF. For the CDR3, the DNA is TGCGCCAGCAGCACAGGGGGTCTTGACGAAAAACTGTTTTTT.

The genes are TRBV11-3 and TRBJ2-1; D possibly corresponds to TRBD2 (6 bases). The germline V gene encodes CDR1 SGHNT and CDR2 YENEEA. The V end was cut by 6 bases, the J end by 4 bases, with 16 bases between. The CDR3 contains 15 residues. The CDR3 sequence is CASRMDGGVYNEQFF. CDR3 coding DNA: TGTGCCAGCAGGATGGACGGCGGGGTTTACAATGAGCAGTTCTTC.

J is TRBJ2-7 and V is TRBV7-9; a weak D match, TRBD2 (7 bases). The germline V gene has CDR1 SEHNR and CDR2 FQNEAQ (reference sequence). CDR3 size: 15 residues. With 5 bases removed from V and 4 bases from J, the gap between germline ends came to 18 bases. CDR3 amino acids: CASSPAGGGGYEQYF. The CDR3 DNA reads TGTGCCAGCAGCCCGGCTGGGGGGGGCGGGTACGAGCAGTACTTC.

This chain uses TRBV7-3 with TRBJ2-1; 11 bases line up with TRBD2. Looked up from germline, CDR1 is SGHTA and CDR2 is FQGTGA. V dropped 5 bases and J dropped 9; count of bases not matched to a gene: 6. The CDR3 has 14 amino acids. This chain's CDR3 is CASSLSGGAREQFF. Written as DNA, the CDR3 is TGTGCCAGCAGCCTTAGCGGGGGGGCTCGTGAGCAGTTCTTC.

V usage is TRBV9 and J usage is TRBJ1-6, with D unclear. Germline CDR1 reads SGDLS; CDR2 reads YYNGEE. The CDR3 spans 13 residues. Trimming left V 4 bases short and J 8 bases short, with 10 bases between. The CDR3 coding sequence is TGTGCCAGCAGCACAGACCGCCATTCACCCCTCCACTTT. Its protein product is CASSTDRHSPLHF.

This chain connects TRBV12-3 or TRBV12-4 to TRBJ1-1, with D maybe TRBD1 (6 bases). The CDR3 spans 12 residues. V lost 6 bases and J 7 bases, leaving 12 bases between the germline ends. As DNA, the CDR3 is TGTGCCAGCAGACCCGGACAGATTGAAGCTTTCTTT. Translating it yields CASRPGQIEAFF.

V gene TRBV19 combines with J gene TRBJ1-2; D perhaps matches TRBD1 (6 bases). The CDR3 is made up of 16 amino acids. V was trimmed by 3 bases and J by 3 bases, leaving 17 bases between them. Germline values: CDR1 LNHDA, CDR2 SQIVND (reference sequence). The CDR3: CASSMTGTMAYYGYTF. The CDR3 DNA is TGTGCCAGTAGTATGACCGGGACAATGGCCTACTATGGCTACACCTTC.

The chain uses TRBV7-3 and TRBJ2-1; tentatively, D is TRBD1 or TRBD2 (6 bases each). V gave up 0 bases and J gave up 7 bases, with 13 bases separating them. The CDR3 length is 15 residues. CDR1 and CDR2 from the germline V gene are SGHTA and FQGTGA. The CDR3, as DNA: TGTGCCAGCAGCTTAACGTTCACAGGGAGGAATGAGCAGTTCTTC. It translates to CASSLTFTGRNEQFF.